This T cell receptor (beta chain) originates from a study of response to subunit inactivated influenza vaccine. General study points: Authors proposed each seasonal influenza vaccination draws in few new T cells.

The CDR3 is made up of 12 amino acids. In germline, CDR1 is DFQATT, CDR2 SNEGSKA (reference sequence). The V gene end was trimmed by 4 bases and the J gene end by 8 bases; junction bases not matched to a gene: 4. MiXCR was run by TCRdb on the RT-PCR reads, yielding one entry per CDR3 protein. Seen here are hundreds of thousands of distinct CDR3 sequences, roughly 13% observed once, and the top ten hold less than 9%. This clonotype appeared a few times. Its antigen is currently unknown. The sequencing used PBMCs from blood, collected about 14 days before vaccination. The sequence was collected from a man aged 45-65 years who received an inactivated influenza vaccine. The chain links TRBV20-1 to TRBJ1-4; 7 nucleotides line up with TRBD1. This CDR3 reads CSATGQSEKLFF. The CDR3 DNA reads TGCAGTGCTACGGGACAGTCGGAAAAACTGTTTTTT.